Following are 8 T cell receptor beta chains from one sample sequenced in a study of blood T cell repertoires in COVID-19. TCRdb's table, derived via immunoSEQ multiplex PCR, lists solely in-frame clones and lacks some. Of 240,000 or so clones listed, 70% to 90% are singletons. Sequencing was carried out using PBMCs or T cells enriched from blood (not recorded which). The source is a woman between 40 and 55 years old with acute COVID-19.

The V and J genes are TRBV15 and TRBJ1-5; tentative D call: TRBD1 (5 bases). The CDR3 has 14 amino acids. V gave up 1 base and J gave up 3 bases, with 7 bases separating them. CDR1 and CDR2 (germline): LNHNV, YYDKDF (reference sequence). CDR3 in amino acids: CATSRGGVNQPQHF. CDR3 nucleotides: TGTGCCACCAGCAGAGGGGGGGTCAATCAGCCCCAGCATTTT.

The gene calls are TRBV6-5 and TRBJ2-1, with 8 bases lining up with TRBD2. CDR1 is MNHEY and CDR2 is SVGAGI in the germline V gene. The CDR3 is 15 amino acids. V shed 0 bases, J shed 5 bases, and the junction held 3 bases outside the gene matches. The CDR3 DNA reads TGTGCCAGCAGTTACTCGGGACTAGAGGACAATGAGCAGTTCTTC. Translating gives CASSYSGLEDNEQFF.

The table lists this clone with a few counts. The rearrangement links TRBV28 to TRBJ1-2, with TRBD1 matching over 9 bases. The germline gives CDR1 MDHEN, CDR2 SYDVKM. Trimming took 6 bases from V and 8 from J; bases not matched to a gene: 7. CDR3 size: 13 residues. CDR3 residues: CASRKQGAWGYTF. The CDR3 DNA sequence: TGTGCCAGCAGGAAACAGGGGGCGTGGGGCTACACCTTC.

This chain links TRBV6-5 with TRBJ1-1; no clear D gene. V lost 8 bases, J lost 5 bases, and 18 bases lay in between. Germline V gives CDR1 MNHEY, CDR2 SVGAGI. The CDR3 runs to 14 residues. The CDR3 DNA reads TGTGCCAGCCCGAGGCAGGAGGTCGGGACTGAAGCTTTCTTT. It codes for CASPRQEVGTEAFF.

V is TRBV7-3 and J is TRBJ2-3, with a tentative D call TRBD2 (5 bases). V lost 2 bases, J lost 0 bases, and 12 bases lay in between. Germline lookup yields CDR1 SGHTA and CDR2 FQGTGA. The CDR3 covers 16 residues. Here the CDR3 reads CASSLVGGPSTDTQYF. CDR3 DNA: TGTGCCAGCAGCTTAGTAGGCGGGCCTAGCACAGATACGCAGTATTTT.

The rearrangement uses TRBV6-2 or TRBV6-3 and TRBJ1-5, with D unclear. The V and J ends lost 4 bases and 2 bases respectively, with 12 bases between them. Germline V CDR1 and CDR2: MNHEY, SVGEGT. The CDR3 consists of 15 residues. Here the CDR3 reads CASSSAKGGNQPQHF. Here the CDR3 DNA reads TGTGCCAGCAGTTCCGCGAAGGGAGGCAATCAGCCCCAGCATTTT.

J is TRBJ2-3 and V is TRBV29-1, with 9 bases aligning to TRBD1. The CDR3 loop spans 15 amino acids. V shed 4 bases, J shed 3 bases, and the junction held 8 bases outside the gene matches. The germline CDR1 and CDR2 sequences are SQVTM and ANQGSEA. Here the CDR3 reads CSVAPGQGRTDTQYF. CDR3 nucleotides: TGCAGCGTTGCTCCGGGACAGGGTAGGACAGATACGCAGTATTTT.

V usage is TRBV7-9 and J usage is TRBJ1-6, with D unresolved. V lost 2 bases and J lost 10, with 12 bases in between. The V gene's germline CDR1 is SEHNR and CDR2 FQNEAQ (reference sequence). This CDR3 spans 14 amino acids. The CDR3 is CASSLQAEGSPLHF. The CDR3, as DNA: TGTGCCAGCAGCTTACAGGCCGAGGGCTCACCCCTCCACTTT. The whole variable domain, filled in from reference TRBV7-9 and TRBJ1-6, reads DTGVSQNPRHKITKRGQNVTFRCDPISEHNRLYWYRQTLGQGPEFLTYFQNEAQLEKSRLLSDRFSAERPKGSFSTLEIQRTEQGDSAMYLCASSLQAEGSPLHFGNGTRLTVT.